The sample holds one count of the clone carrying this T cell receptor beta chain. Its cognate antigen is unknown. The source of the sample is a study of T cell repertoires in cytomegalovirus infection. Study context: CMV epitopes that were recently identified and HLA-C-restricted were used alongside well-studied HLA-B-restricted ones. CMV infection and matching HLA type were both indicated by public TCR beta signatures. Findings and caveats of the study: Dominant in the ex vivo response were TCR beta clonotypes restricted by HLA-C and specific for CMV. Cumulative public TCR beta family frequency identified CMV carriers with the relevant HLA.

TCRdb re-called the reads with MiXCR, one entry per CDR3 protein. The table lists 110,000 or so distinct CDR3 sequences, under 30% of them singletons, with about 81% in the top ten. Germline V lookup: CDR1 LNHNV, CDR2 YYDKDF (reference sequence). Deletions cut 0 bases from V and 0 bases from J, with 12 bases between. The CDR3 runs 17 residues. The sample was CD8+ T cells from cultured PBMCs, taken from culture after CMV antigen stimulation. J is TRBJ2-4 and V is TRBV15, with no clear D. The sequence was collected from a human donor in good health (CMV status not recorded). Some clones in this sample may be carry-over from other donors' samples. The CDR3 here is CATSRDTLGSAKNIQYF. The CDR3 region has the DNA TGTGCCACCAGCAGAGACACCCTAGGGTCAGCCAAAAACATTCAGTACTTC.